Listed here are 13 T cell receptor beta chains from one sample, sequenced in a study of tumor and adjacent non-tumor tissue in lung cancer. No cell sorting was done before RNA was extracted from the tissue. Three rounds of nested PCR, following a modified ARM-PCR protocol, produced the TCRbeta library. TCRdb ran MiXCR on the multiplex PCR reads and lists one entry per CDR3 protein. The sample lists under 140,000 distinct CDR3 sequences; over 70% were seen once. Sequencing used lung tumor tissue. These receptors came from a man between 65 and 85 years old with non-small cell lung cancer.

This chain connects TRBV12-3 or TRBV12-4 to TRBJ1-1; 8 nucleotides line up with TRBD1. V was pared by 1 base and J by 0 bases, with 4 bases of the junction left unmatched. The CDR3 is 16 amino acids. The chain's CDR3 is CASSLVAGGLNTEAFF. As DNA, the CDR3 is TGTGCCAGCAGTTTAGTGGCAGGGGGCCTGAACACTGAAGCTTTCTTT.

This clonotype was found a few times. A read error may account for a junction end that differs from germline. The chain is built from TRBV4-3 and TRBJ2-1; 8 bases line up with TRBD2. CDR3 size: 15 residues. In germline, CDR1 is LGHNA, CDR2 YSLEER. CDR3 coding DNA: TGCGCCAGCGGCCACCTTCCGGGACTAGATAATGAGCAGTTCTTC. This encodes CASGHLPGLDNEQFF.

Note on this clonotype: The CDR3 ends on some other residue instead of the conserved phenylalanine or tryptophan, so this is likely a read error. This chain joins TRBV6-5 and TRBJ2-5, with D perhaps being TRBD1 or TRBD2 (5 bases each). Deletions cut 4 bases from V and 7 bases from J, with 19 bases between. The CDR3 covers 15 residues. Looked up from germline, CDR1 is MNHEY and CDR2 is SVGAGI. The CDR3 sequence: CASSFIGPGTGTQYL. The CDR3 region has the DNA TGTGCCAGCAGTTTTATCGGTCCGGGAACAGGGACCCAGTACCTA.

This clonotype was counted between two and nine times. A much more abundant neighbour one base away suggests this may be a read error. This chain links TRBV5-4 with TRBJ1-1, with D uncertain. CDR1 and CDR2 from the germline V gene are SGHNT and YYREEE (reference sequence). The CDR3 is 15 amino acids. CDR3 amino acids: CASSLGMGMNTETFF. The CDR3, as DNA: TGTGCCAGCAGCCTAGGGATGGGGATGAACACTGAAACTTTCTTT.

As to this clonotype: An end of the junction does not agree with germline; a read error may underlie this. This chain links TRBV4-1 with TRBJ1-5; no definite D call. Germline loops: CDR1 MGHRA, CDR2 YSYEKL. The CDR3 runs to 18 residues. The CDR3 nucleotides are TGCGCCAGTAGCCACCTTCCAGGCAGACTCTATAGCAATCAGCCCCAGCAATTT. This gives the protein CASSHLPGRLYSNQPQQF.

Remarks on this clonotype: Because the CDR3's place on the DNA is in doubt, the DNA is left out and the CDR3 is given as listed by TCRdb. This rearrangement joins TRBV29-1 to TRBJ2-1; TRBD2, the table's D call, lacks a check against the DNA. CDR1 is SQVTM and CDR2 is ANQGSEA in the germline V gene. The CDR3 comprises 14 residues, both ends counted. The CDR3: CSAVGRGTNNEEFF.

This chain connects TRBV28 to TRBJ1-5; D is ambiguous. V was clipped by 5 bases and J by 2 bases, with 13 bases between them. CDR1 is MDHEN, CDR2 SYDVKM, per germline. The CDR3 runs 15 residues. The CDR3 loop reads CASSTSTDGNQPQHF. The CDR3, as DNA: TGTGCCAGCAGTACCTCGACGGACGGCAATCAGCCCCAGCATTTT.

The genes are TRBV11-3 and TRBJ2-7; D is undetermined. This CDR3 has 16 residues. Trimming left V 4 bases short and J 5 bases short, with 21 bases between. The germline gives CDR1 SGHNT, CDR2 YENEEA. The CDR3 region is CASSSTRKIGSDEQYF. For the CDR3, the DNA is TGTGCCAGCAGCTCCACACGTAAGATAGGAAGTGACGAGCAGTACTTC.

As concerns this clonotype: The germline gene is not matched at one end of the junction; a read error may be the cause. V is TRBV20-1 and J is TRBJ1-1; 10 positions match TRBD1. The CDR3 length is 18 residues. Germline CDR1 DFQATT, CDR2 SNEGSKA (reference sequence). The DNA for the CDR3 is TGCAGTACTAGGGGGATCGGGACAGGGGCAGTTGGGGGCACTGAAGCTTTCTTT. Its translation: CSTRGIGTGAVGGTEAFF.

Of note for this clonotype: A read error may produce the germline difference seen at one junction end. V and J are TRBV11-2 and TRBJ2-7; D call uncertain. This CDR3 comprises 13 residues. Germline assignment: CDR1 SGHAT and CDR2 FQNNGV. The CDR3: CASSQWSERKQYF. DNA for the CDR3: TGTGCTAGCAGCCAATGGAGCGAGCGCAAGCAGTACTTC. Complete variable domain (other parts from reference TRBV11-2 and TRBJ2-7): EAGVAQSPRYKIIEKRQSVAFWCNPISGHATLYWYQQILGQGPKLLIQFQNNGVVDDSQLPKDRFSAERLKGVDSTLKIQPAKLEDSAVYLCASSQWSERKQYFGPGTRLTVT.

About this clonotype: A read error may be the cause here, since a much bigger clone is one base away. The V and J genes are TRBV6-2 or TRBV6-3 and TRBJ2-1, with unresolved D. There are 12 residues in the CDR3. CDR1 and CDR2 from the germline V gene are MNHEY and SVGEGT. CDR3 protein: CVSSSDYNEQFF. As DNA, the CDR3 is TGTGTCAGCAGTTCAGACTACAATGAGCAGTTCTTC.

As for this clonotype: The germline gene is not matched at one end of the junction; a read error may be the cause. J is TRBJ1-2 and V is TRBV5-6; unclear D gene. This CDR3 region has 15 residues. Germline CDR1 reads SGHDT; CDR2 reads YYEEEE. CDR3 amino acids: CASSRIERVNYSYTF. The CDR3 DNA follows: TGTGCCAGCAGCAGAATCGAGAGAGTTAACTATAGCTACACCTTC.

Notes on this clonotype: Its ends do not fully match the called genes, so a read error is possible. The V and J genes are TRBV29-1 and TRBJ2-1, with 9 bases aligning to TRBD1. Germline CDR1 reads SQVTM; CDR2 reads ANQGSEA. The CDR3 length is 18 residues. CDR3 protein: CSVELLQGQGSGYNEHFF. The CDR3 DNA follows: TGCAGCGTTGAACTGCTACAGGGACAGGGAAGTGGATACAATGAGCATTTCTTC.